This T cell receptor beta chain was captured in a study of blood T cells in healthy people across ages. A J-beta primer mix and a sample-barcoded 5' primer were used in a second PCR of about 7 to 12 cycles. TCRdb re-called the 5' RACE reads with MiXCR, one entry per CDR3 protein. This sample carries 700,000 to 850,000 distinct CDR3 sequences, around 36% of them seen once, and the ten largest clones take 13%. V lost 0 bases and J lost 3, with 11 bases in between. In germline, CDR1 is LGHNA, CDR2 YNFKEQ. The CDR3 is 16 residues long. Isolation of PBMCs gave at least 6.5 million cells per sample. Each sample yielded at least 5 micrograms of PBMC total RNA. Study findings and constraints: TCR beta diversity correlated strongly with naive T cell percentage. Diversity was higher, and naive CD4+ cells more numerous, in long-lived donors than in aged donors.

Remarks on this clonotype: Its antigen is unknown.

The source is a man aged 18 to 29 in good health. The sample taken for sequencing was blood. V usage is TRBV4-2 and J usage is TRBJ2-2; D may be TRBD1 or TRBD2 (6 bases each). The CDR3 loop is CASSQDPGADTGELFF. For the CDR3, the DNA is TGTGCCAGCAGCCAAGATCCGGGGGCCGACACCGGGGAGCTGTTTTTT.